The sequence of this T cell receptor (beta chain) was determined in a study of beta chain features in type 1 diabetes. Study observations and caveats: In all four CD4+ subsets, TCRB CDR3 length was significantly, moderately reduced in type 1 diabetes. It was among patients, rather than healthy donors, that naive, central memory and Treg TCRB repertoires appeared more similar.

With respect to this clone: Its matching antigen is unknown.

Donors underwent one heparinised blood draw, 95 to 150 mL on average. Expressed TCRB transcripts were sequenced after all isolated RNA was converted to cDNA. The read count averaged approximately 4 million across naive, central memory and regulatory T cell samples. Here immunoSEQ multiplex PCR was the method, and the copy in TCRdb shows in-frame clones only, minus some. The repertoire holds about 650,000 clones, with around an eighth as singletons. The clonotype comes from a man between 25 and 39 years old with type 1 diabetes. Sequenced: naive CD4+ T cells from blood.

The CDR3 is CASSSTGANTGELFF. The CDR3 DNA reads as TGTGCCAGCAGTTCGACAGGGGCGAACACCGGGGAGCTGTTTTTT. The rearrangement uses TRBV28 and TRBJ2-2, with TRBD1 matching 8 bases. The CDR3 spans 15 residues. Germline V CDR1 and CDR2: MDHEN, SYDVKM. The V segment lost 4 bases and the J segment 0 bases; nucleotides outside the gene matches: 1.